This T cell receptor beta chain was sequenced in a study of cytomegalovirus exposure and HLA in healthy donors. Study in general: Roughly 89 million unique TCR sequences came from HLA-typed donors in an early release.

Study results and limitations: Researchers counted approximately 160 TCR beta chains as cytomegalovirus-associated.

V dropped 2 bases and J dropped 2 bases, with 7 bases sitting between them. The CDR3 has 14 residues. CDR1 and CDR2 from the germline V gene are SEHNR and FQNEAQ (reference sequence). Use of 60 Vbeta and 13 Jbeta primers characterized the PCR. Some clones are missing from TCRdb's copy, which holds only in-frame ones; the method was immunoSEQ multiplex PCR. The sample yields 100,000 to 150,000 clones, around 78% seen once. Turning to this clone: The antigen is unknown. Other nucleotide sequences from this sample produce the same CDR3.

Material for sequencing was PBMCs. The sequence was obtained from a woman aged 45 to 65 in good health and CMV-seronegative. The chain employs TRBV7-9 and TRBJ1-5; a weak D match, TRBD1 (5 bases). CDR3 protein: CASSLPGGNQPQHF. CDR3 coding DNA: TGTGCCAGCAGCTTACCGGGGGGCAATCAGCCCCAGCATTTT.